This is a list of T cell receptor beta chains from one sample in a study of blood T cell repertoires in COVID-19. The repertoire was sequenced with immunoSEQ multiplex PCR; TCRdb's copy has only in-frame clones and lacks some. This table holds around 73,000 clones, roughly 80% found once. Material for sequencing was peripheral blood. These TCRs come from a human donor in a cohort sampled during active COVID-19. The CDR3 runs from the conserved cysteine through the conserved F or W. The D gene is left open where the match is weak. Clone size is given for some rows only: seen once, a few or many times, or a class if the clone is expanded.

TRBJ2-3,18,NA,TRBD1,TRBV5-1,CASSPGDRGAASTDTQYF,TGCGCCAGCAGCCCAGGGGACAGGGGAGCGGCTAGCACAGATACGCAGTATTTT
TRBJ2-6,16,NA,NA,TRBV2,CASSDPSSGGANVLTF,TGTGCCAGCAGTGATCCCTCATCGGGTGGGGCCAACGTCCTGACTTTC
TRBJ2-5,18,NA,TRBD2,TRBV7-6,CASSLEAYRSSGGETQYF,TGTGCCAGCAGCTTAGAAGCTTACCGAAGTAGCGGGGGGGAGACCCAGTACTTC
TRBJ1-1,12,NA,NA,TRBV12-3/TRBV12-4,CASRRRNTEAFF,TGTGCCAGCAGGAGGAGGAACACTGAAGCTTTCTTT
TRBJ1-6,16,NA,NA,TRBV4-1,CASSPPTGVLNSPLHF,TGCGCCAGCAGCCCACCGACGGGGGTGTTGAATTCACCCCTCCACTTT
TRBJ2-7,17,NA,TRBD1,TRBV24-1,CATSEGGQGFSYYEQYF,TGTGCCACCAGTGAGGGTGGACAGGGTTTCTCCTACTACGAGCAGTACTTC
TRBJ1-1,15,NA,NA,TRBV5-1,CASSYSGTTNTEAFF,TGCGCCAGCAGCTACTCCGGGACAACGAACACTGAAGCTTTCTTT
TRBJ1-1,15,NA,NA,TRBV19,CASSRLRQPNTEAFF,TGTGCCAGTAGCCGGTTGAGACAGCCGAACACTGAAGCTTTCTTT
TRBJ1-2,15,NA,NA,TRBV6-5,CASSYKSWGHYGYTF,TGTGCCAGCAGTTACAAATCCTGGGGGCACTATGGCTACACCTTC
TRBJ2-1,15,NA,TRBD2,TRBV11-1,CASSLTGRAYNEQFF,TGTGCCAGCAGCCTCACGGGGAGGGCGTACAATGAGCAGTTCTTC
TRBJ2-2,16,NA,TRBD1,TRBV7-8,CASSPPGDRNTGELFF,TGTGCCAGCAGCCCGCCTGGGGACAGGAACACCGGGGAGCTGTTTTTT
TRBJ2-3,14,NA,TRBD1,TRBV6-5,CASRRGLRTDTQYF,TGTGCCAGCCGCAGGGGGTTGAGGACAGATACGCAGTATTTT
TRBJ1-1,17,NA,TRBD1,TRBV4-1,CASSPFLTGDMNTEAFF,TGCGCCAGCAGCCCCTTCTTGACAGGGGACATGAACACTGAAGCTTTCTTT
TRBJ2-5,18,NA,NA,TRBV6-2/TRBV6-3,CASSYGLRGSSPEETQYF,TGTGCCAGCAGTTACGGACTCCGGGGGTCATCCCCGGAAGAGACCCAGTACTTC
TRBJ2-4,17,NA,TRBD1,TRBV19,CASSIRGLGIAKNIQYF,TGTGCCAGTAGTATCAGGGGGTTGGGGATAGCCAAAAACATTCAGTACTTC
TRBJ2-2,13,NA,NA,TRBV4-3,CASSQDSIGELFF,TGCGCCAGCAGCCAAGATTCCATCGGGGAGCTGTTTTTT
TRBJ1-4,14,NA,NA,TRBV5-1,CASSPGATNEKLFF,TGCGCCAGCAGCCCGGGGGCAACTAATGAAAAACTGTTTTTT
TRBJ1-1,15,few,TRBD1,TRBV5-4,CASSSAGQGGTEAFF,TGTGCCAGCAGCTCAGCGGGACAGGGGGGGACTGAAGCTTTCTTT
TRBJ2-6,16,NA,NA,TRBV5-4,CASSSSLISGANVLTF,TGTGCCAGCAGCTCGTCGTTAATCTCTGGGGCCAACGTCCTGACTTTC
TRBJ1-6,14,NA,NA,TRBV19,CASSIDTVNSPLHF,TGTGCCAGTAGTATTGACACAGTCAATTCACCCCTCCACTTT
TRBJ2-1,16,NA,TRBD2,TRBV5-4,CASSLSGGASYNEQFF,TGTGCCAGCAGCTTGAGCGGGGGGGCCTCTTACAATGAGCAGTTCTTC
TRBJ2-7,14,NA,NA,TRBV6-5,CASSYSPSSYEQYF,TGTGCCAGCAGTTACTCTCCTTCGTCCTACGAGCAGTACTTC
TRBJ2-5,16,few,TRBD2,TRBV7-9,CASSPGTSGGAETQYF,TGTGCCAGCAGCCCGGGGACTAGCGGGGGGGCTGAGACCCAGTACTTC
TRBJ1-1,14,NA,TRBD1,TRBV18,CASSPDRGGTEAFF,TGTGCCAGCTCCCCCGACAGGGGAGGTACTGAAGCTTTCTTT
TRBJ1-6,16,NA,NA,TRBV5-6,CASSFHTRGWDSPLHF,TGTGCCAGCAGCTTTCATACTAGGGGGTGGGATTCACCCCTCCACTTT
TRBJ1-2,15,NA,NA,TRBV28,CASSLRGGASGGYTF,TGTGCCAGCAGTTTACGGGGCGGGGCCTCGGGTGGCTACACCTTC
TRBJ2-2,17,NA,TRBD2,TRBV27,CASSPPIAGGRIGELFF,TGTGCCAGCAGTCCGCCCATAGCGGGGGGGCGGATCGGGGAGCTGTTTTTT
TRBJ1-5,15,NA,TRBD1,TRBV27,CASRPGQGGEVTQHF,TGTGCCAGCAGGCCGGGACAGGGGGGTGAAGTGACCCAGCATTTT
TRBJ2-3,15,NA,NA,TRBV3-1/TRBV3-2,CASSHDYPSTDTQYF,TGTGCCAGCAGCCACGACTACCCTAGCACAGATACGCAGTATTTT
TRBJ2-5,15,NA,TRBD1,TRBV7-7,CASSLGTGGAGTQYF,TGTGCTAGCAGCTTAGGGACAGGGGGCGCGGGGACCCAGTACTTC
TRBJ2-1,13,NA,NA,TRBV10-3,CAISESPSDMKFF,TGTGCCATCAGTGAGTCCCCGTCGGACATGAAGTTCTTC
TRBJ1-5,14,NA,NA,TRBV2,CASSPGIPYQPQHF,TGTGCCAGCAGCCCAGGGATTCCCTATCAGCCCCAGCATTTT
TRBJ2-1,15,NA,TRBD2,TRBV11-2,CASSPSGAFYNEQFF,TGTGCCAGCAGCCCTAGCGGGGCCTTTTACAATGAGCAGTTCTTC
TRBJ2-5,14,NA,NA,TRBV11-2,CASSFGLPQETQYF,TGTGCCAGCAGCTTCGGACTCCCCCAAGAGACCCAGTACTTC
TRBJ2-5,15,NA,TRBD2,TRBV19,CASRRLAGGEETQYF,TGTGCCAGTAGAAGACTAGCGGGGGGCGAAGAGACCCAGTACTTC
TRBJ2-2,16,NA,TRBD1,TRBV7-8,CASSLLGTGGTGELFF,TGTGCCAGCAGCTTACTCGGGACAGGGGGCACCGGGGAGCTGTTTTTT
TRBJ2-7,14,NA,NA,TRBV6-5,CASSRTGSGPMQYF,TGTGCCAGCAGTCGAACAGGGTCGGGACCTATGCAGTACTTC
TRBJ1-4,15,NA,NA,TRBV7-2,CASSLAGGYNEKLFF,TGTGCCAGCAGCTTAGCTGGGGGGTATAATGAAAAACTGTTTTTT
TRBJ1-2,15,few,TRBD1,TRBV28,CATSGTGDINYGYTF,TGTGCCACTTCCGGGACAGGGGATATAAACTATGGCTACACCTTC
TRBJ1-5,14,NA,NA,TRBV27,CASSLISGRQPQHF,TGTGCCAGCAGTTTAATTTCAGGGCGTCAGCCCCAGCATTTT
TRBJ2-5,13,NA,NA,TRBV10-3,CAISDTVQETQYF,TGTGCCATCAGTGACACAGTTCAAGAGACCCAGTACTTC
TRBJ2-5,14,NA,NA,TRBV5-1,CASSLELATKTQYF,TGCGCCAGCAGCTTGGAGCTAGCGACGAAGACCCAGTACTTC